These 3 T cell receptor beta chains were all obtained from the same sample, sequenced in a study of blood T cells in healthy people across ages. A second PCR of 7 to 11 cycles used a sample-barcoded 5' primer and a J-beta primer mix. Using its own MiXCR run on the 5' RACE reads, TCRdb lists one record per CDR3 protein. The data contain nearly 1 million distinct CDR3 sequences, just over 50% of them seen just once; the ten biggest clones take up about a fifth. The sample was blood. These TCRs come from a woman aged 55 to 70 in good health.

This chain links TRBV9 with TRBJ2-7; D gene unclear. CDR1 SGDLS and CDR2 YYNGEE come from the germline V gene. This CDR3 comprises 15 residues. The ends were cut back, 4 bases at V and 0 bases at J, with 14 bases in the middle. DNA for the CDR3: TGTGCCAGCAGCCCAGAGCCGCAGAGCTCCTACGAGCAGTACTTC. This gives the protein CASSPEPQSSYEQYF.

This chain links TRBV27 with TRBJ1-6, with D possibly matching TRBD1 (5 bases). The germline CDR1 and CDR2 sequences are MNHEY and SMNVEV (reference sequence). V lost 0 bases, J lost 5 bases, and 8 bases lay in between. The CDR3 has 15 residues. CDR3 sequence reads: CASSLSGLNNSPLHF. In DNA, the CDR3 is TGTGCCAGCAGTTTATCGGGACTGAATAATTCACCCCTCCACTTT.

This clonotype came up a few times. The chain links TRBV7-9 to TRBJ2-5, with TRBD1 matching 8 bases. Germline V gene data show CDR1 as SEHNR and CDR2 as FQNEAQ (reference sequence). The CDR3 runs 15 residues. V trimming: 4 bases; J trimming: 5 bases; junction bases outside the gene matches: 9. The CDR3 bases are TGTGCCAGCAGCTCCACCGACAGGGGCGGGGAGACCCAGTACTTC. Translating it yields CASSSTDRGGETQYF.